What follows describes a single T cell receptor beta chain. Its antigen is still unknown. One base away there is no much larger clone; base qualities are not given. Cells that were CD4+CD25+CD127-/low were isolated as Tregs. Tregs, naive and memory CD4+ T cells from tumor, blood and ipsilateral draining lymph nodes of roughly 5 breast cancer patients underwent full-length TCR alpha and beta sequencing. Tumor tissue, along with lymph nodes from ipsilateral axillary dissection, was perfused with PBS, minced, and then digested using collagenase I and hyaluronidase. A purity exceeding 90% was confirmed by FACS for the sorted cell populations. Amplification of full-length TCR variable regions was done by 5' RACE PCR using constant-region reverse primers, and this step was followed by semi-nested PCR with Nested Universal Primer A. The ReliaPrep RNA Cell Miniprep System was used to extract total RNA, which was then reverse transcribed into 5'RACE-ready cDNA with the SMARTer RACE 5'/3' Kit. An Illumina MiSeq was used to sequence the full-length TCR alpha and beta libraries, which had been barcoded with multiplex adaptors. Regarding the original processing steps: Sequencing data were pooled across the five patients for each of nine subset-tissue groups and compared by unsupervised clustering of TCR gene usage. The Morisita-Horn index, with shared sequences weighted by their contribution to each repertoire, was used to calculate repertoire similarity. TCRdb trimmed the raw reads at Q25, called clones with MiXCR and kept productive beta chains. Every distinct CDR3 protein forms one entry, paired with its most common genes and DNA. Here the V and J calls rest on TCRdb's processing, not on the authors' analysis. The sample includes about 57,000 distinct CDR3 sequences, with around 24% observed a single time. Clones ranked in the top ten supply less than 2.5% of the sample.

Reading from cysteine to phenylalanine, the CDR3 counts 13 amino acids. This entry keeps only the CDR3 DNA: 39 bases, framed from base 1. V loses 2 bases, J loses 8 bases, and the germline ends lie 10 bases apart. The data are from a study (dated by TCRdb to between 2014 and 2017). The study in broad terms: The study tested whether tumor-infiltrating Tregs in breast cancer are recruited from blood Tregs or converted in situ from other CD4+ T cell subsets.

Results the study describes overall, beyond this receptor: Tumor memory CD4+ T cell TCR gene usage was found to cluster with blood and lymph node memory CD4+ cells and with lymph node naive CD4+ cells. The TCR alpha and beta sequences of tumor-infiltrating Tregs showed the greatest overlap with tumor naive CD4+ T cells, followed by blood naive CD4+ T cells. The larger-cohort validation was restricted to a single TCR beta V-J rearrangement rather than whole repertoires.

The rearrangement joined TRBV12-3 or TRBV12-4 to TRBJ2-1, and the D gene may be TRBD1, 5 bases matching. The sequence was obtained from a female donor with breast cancer. Material: tumor-infiltrating Tregs sorted from the breast tumor. The nucleotide sequence reads TGTGCCAGCAGTTTAAGGGGTGGTGATGAGCAGTTCTTC. Its protein reads: CASSLRGGDEQFF.